This TCR beta chain was obtained from a study of blood T cell repertoires in COVID-19. Study-level information: Researchers got acute and convalescent COVID-19 samples from the United States, Italy and Spain. T cells, B-cell-depleted T cells, or PBMCs supplied cDNA or gDNA.

Participants spanned ages about 18 to 90 years and resided in roughly 26 US areas. This table comes from immunoSEQ multiplex PCR, and its TCRdb copy is limited to in-frame clones, with some not included. Altogether fewer than 250,000 clones are present, 65% to 90% being singletons, with the ten largest covering about 9.1%. This clone was found a few times. Per the germline V gene, CDR1 is MGHRA and CDR2 is YSYEKL. The CDR3 is 15 residues long. Trimming cost V 3 bases and J 8 bases; bases outside gene matches: 5. This TCR derives from a woman aged 50 to 65 with acute COVID-19. The V gene is TRBV4-1, the J gene TRBJ1-4, with 11 bases fitting TRBD1. Sequencing was performed on PBMCs or T cells enriched from blood (not recorded which). CDR3 region: CASSQSGTGGEKLFF. CDR3 nucleotides: TGCGCCAGCAGCCAGTCCGGGACAGGGGGAGAAAAACTGTTTTTT.